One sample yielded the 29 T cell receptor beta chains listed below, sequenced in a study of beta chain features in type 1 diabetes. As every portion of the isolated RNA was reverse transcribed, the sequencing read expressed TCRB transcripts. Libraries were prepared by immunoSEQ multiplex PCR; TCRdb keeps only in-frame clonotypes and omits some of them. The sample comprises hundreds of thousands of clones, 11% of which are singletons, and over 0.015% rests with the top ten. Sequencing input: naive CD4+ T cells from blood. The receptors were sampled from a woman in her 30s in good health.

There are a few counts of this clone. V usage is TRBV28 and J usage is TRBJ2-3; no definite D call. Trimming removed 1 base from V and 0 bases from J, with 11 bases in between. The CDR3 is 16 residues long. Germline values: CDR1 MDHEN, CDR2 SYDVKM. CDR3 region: CASSLLLPGSTDTQYF. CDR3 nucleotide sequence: TGTGCCAGCAGTTTATTACTCCCAGGCAGCACAGATACGCAGTATTTT.

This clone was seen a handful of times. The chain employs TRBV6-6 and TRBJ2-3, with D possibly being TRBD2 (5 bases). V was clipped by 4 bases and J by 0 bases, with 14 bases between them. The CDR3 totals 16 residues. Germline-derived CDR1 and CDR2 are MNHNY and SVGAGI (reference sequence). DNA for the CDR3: TGTGCCAGCAGTTGGCCAATGCGGGTTAGCACAGATACGCAGTATTTT. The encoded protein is CASSWPMRVSTDTQYF.

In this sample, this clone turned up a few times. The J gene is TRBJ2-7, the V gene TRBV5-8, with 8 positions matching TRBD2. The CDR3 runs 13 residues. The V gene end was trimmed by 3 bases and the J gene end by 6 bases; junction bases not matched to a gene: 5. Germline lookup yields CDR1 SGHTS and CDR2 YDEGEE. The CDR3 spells CASSSGLALEQYF. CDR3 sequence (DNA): TGTGCCAGCAGCTCAGGACTAGCCCTCGAGCAGTACTTC.

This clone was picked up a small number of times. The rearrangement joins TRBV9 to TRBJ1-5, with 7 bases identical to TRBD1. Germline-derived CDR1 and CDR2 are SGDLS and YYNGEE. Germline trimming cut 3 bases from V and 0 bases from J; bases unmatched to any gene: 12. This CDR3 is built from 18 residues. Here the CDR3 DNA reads TGTGCCAGCAGCGCCTGGGACAGAAGCTTGAATAGCAATCAGCCCCAGCATTTT. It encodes CASSAWDRSLNSNQPQHF.

The CDR3 DNA is TGTGCCAGCAGTTTAACAGTAGCAGGGAGGAACTATGGCTACACCTTC. Its translation: CASSLTVAGRNYGYTF. The chain is built from TRBV28 and TRBJ1-2; D is possibly TRBD1 (5 bases). Germline CDR1 reads MDHEN; CDR2 reads SYDVKM. This CDR3 contains 16 residues. V was trimmed by 2 bases and J by 2 bases, leaving 15 bases between them.

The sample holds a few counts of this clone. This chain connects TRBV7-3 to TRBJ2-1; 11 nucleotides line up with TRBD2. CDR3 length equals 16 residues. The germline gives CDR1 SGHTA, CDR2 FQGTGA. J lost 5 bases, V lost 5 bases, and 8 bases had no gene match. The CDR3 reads CASSRGGTSGNNEQFF. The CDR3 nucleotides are TGTGCCAGCAGCCGAGGCGGGACTAGCGGAAACAATGAGCAGTTCTTC.

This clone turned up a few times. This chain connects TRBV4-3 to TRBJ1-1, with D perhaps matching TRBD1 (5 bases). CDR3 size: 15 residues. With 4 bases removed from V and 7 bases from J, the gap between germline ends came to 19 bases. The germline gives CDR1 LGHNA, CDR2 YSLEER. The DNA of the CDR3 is TGCGCCAGCAGCCGAAGCATAGGCGGGGCGGGTGAAGCTTTCTTT. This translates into CASSRSIGGAGEAFF.

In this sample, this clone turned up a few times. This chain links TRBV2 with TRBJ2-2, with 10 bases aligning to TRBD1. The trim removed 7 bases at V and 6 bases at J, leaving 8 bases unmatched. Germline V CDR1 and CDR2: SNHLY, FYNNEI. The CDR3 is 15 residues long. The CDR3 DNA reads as TGTGCCAGCACCGACAGGGGGCCGGGTCCCGGGGAGCTGTTTTTT. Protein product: CASTDRGPGPGELFF.

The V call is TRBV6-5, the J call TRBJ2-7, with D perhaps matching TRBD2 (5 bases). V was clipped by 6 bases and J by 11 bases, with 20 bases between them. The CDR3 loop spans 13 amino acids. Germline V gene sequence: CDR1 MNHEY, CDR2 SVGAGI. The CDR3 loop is CASSPNGGRQKYF. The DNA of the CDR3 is TGTGCCAGCAGCCCGAACGGAGGTAGACAAAAGTACTTC.

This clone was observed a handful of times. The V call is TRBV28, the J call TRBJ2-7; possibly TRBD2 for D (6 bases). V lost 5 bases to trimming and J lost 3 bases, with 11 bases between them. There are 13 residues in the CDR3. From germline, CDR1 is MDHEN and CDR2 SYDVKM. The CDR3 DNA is TGTGCCAGCAGTAGTGGGACTCTCTACGAGCAGTACTTC. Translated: CASSSGTLYEQYF.

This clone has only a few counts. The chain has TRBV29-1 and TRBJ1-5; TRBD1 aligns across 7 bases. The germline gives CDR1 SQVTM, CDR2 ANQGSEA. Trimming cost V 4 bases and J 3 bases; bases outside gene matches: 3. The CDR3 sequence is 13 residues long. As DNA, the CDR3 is TGCAGCGTTGCCGGGACAGTCAATCAGCCCCAGCATTTT. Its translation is CSVAGTVNQPQHF.

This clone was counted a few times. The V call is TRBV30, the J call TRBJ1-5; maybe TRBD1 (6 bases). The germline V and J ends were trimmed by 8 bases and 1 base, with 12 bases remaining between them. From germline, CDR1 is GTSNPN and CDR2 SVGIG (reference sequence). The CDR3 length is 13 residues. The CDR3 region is CALAGGSNQPQHF. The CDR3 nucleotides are TGTGCCCTCGCGGGGGGCAGCAATCAGCCCCAGCATTTT.

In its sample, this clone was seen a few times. The CDR3 region is CASSLASRNEQYF. The CDR3 DNA is TGTGCCAGCAGCTTGGCGTCTAGGAACGAGCAGTACTTC. The chain joins TRBV7-2 to TRBJ2-7; D call uncertain. Deletions cut 3 bases from V and 5 bases from J, with 11 bases between. This CDR3 region has 13 residues. CDR1 is SGHTA, CDR2 FQGNSA, per germline.

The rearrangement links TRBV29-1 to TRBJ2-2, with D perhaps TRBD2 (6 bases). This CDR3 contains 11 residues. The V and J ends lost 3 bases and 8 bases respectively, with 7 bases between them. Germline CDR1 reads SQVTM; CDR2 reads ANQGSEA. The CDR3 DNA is TGCAGCGTTGAGGAGGGGGGGGAGCTGTTTTTT. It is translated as CSVEEGGELFF.

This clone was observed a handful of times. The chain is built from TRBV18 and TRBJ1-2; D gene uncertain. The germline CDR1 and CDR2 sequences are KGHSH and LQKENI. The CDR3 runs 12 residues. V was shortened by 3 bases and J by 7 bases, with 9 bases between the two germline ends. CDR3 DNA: TGTGCCAGCTCACCCCCGGCGGGTGGCTACACCTTC. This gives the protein CASSPPAGGYTF.

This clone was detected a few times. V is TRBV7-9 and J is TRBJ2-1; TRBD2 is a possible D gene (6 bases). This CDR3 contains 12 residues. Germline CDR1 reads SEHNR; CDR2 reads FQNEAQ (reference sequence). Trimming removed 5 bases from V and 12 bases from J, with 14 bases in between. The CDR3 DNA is TGTGCCAGCAGCGCCTCCAGCGGGCGGCAGTTCTTC. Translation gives CASSASSGRQFF.

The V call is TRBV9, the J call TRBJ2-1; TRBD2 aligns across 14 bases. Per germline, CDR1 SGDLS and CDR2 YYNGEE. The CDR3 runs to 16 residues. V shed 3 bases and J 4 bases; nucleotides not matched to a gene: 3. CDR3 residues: CASSAGTSGGYNEQFF. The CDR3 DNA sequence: TGTGCCAGCAGCGCGGGGACTAGCGGGGGTTACAATGAGCAGTTCTTC.

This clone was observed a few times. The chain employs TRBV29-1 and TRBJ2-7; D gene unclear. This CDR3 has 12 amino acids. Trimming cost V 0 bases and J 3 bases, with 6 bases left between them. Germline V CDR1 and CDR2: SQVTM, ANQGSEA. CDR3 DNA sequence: TGCAGCGTTGAAGATCACAGCTACGAGCAGTACTTC. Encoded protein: CSVEDHSYEQYF.

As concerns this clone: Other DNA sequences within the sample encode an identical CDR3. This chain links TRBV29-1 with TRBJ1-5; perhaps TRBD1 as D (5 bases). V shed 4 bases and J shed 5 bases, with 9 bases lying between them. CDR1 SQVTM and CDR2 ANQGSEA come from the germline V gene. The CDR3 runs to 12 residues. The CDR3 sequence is CSVGQGDQPQHF. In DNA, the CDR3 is TGCAGCGTTGGCCAGGGCGATCAGCCCCAGCATTTT.

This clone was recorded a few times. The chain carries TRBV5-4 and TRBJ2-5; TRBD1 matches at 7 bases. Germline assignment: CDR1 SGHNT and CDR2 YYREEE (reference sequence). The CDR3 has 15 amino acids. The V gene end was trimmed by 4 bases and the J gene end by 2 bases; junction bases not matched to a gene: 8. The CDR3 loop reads CASSPTMGQQETQYF. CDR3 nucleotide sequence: TGTGCCAGCAGCCCGACCATGGGACAGCAAGAGACCCAGTACTTC. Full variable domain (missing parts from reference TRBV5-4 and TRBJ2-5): ETGVTQSPTHLIKTRGQQVTLRCSSQSGHNTVSWYQQALGQGPQFIFQYYREEENGRGNFPPRFSGLQFPNYSSELNVNALELDDSALYLCASSPTMGQQETQYFGPGTRLLVL.

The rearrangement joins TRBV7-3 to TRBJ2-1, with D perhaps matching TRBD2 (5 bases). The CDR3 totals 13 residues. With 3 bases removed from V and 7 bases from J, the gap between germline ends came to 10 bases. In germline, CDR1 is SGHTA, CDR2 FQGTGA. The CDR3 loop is CASSFSTRNEQFF. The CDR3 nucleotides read TGTGCCAGCAGCTTCTCAACTAGGAATGAGCAGTTCTTC.

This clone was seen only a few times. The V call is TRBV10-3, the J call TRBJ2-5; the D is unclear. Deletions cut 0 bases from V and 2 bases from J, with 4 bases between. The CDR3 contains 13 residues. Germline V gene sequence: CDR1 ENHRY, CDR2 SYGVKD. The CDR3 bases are TGTGCCATCAGTGAGTCGACTCAAGAGACCCAGTACTTC. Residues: CAISESTQETQYF.

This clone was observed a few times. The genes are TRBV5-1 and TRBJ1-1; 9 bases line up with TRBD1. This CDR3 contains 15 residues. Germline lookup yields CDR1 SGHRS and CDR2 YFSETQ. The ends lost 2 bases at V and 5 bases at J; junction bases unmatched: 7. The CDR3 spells CASSFTGQGWTEAFF. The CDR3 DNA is TGCGCCAGCAGCTTCACGGGACAGGGTTGGACTGAAGCTTTCTTT.

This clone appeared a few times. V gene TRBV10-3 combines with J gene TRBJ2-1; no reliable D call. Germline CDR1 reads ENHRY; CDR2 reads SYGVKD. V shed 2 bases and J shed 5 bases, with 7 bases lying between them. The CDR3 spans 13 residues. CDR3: CAISEGSDNEQFF. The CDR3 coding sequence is TGTGCCATCAGTGAGGGCAGTGACAATGAGCAGTTCTTC.

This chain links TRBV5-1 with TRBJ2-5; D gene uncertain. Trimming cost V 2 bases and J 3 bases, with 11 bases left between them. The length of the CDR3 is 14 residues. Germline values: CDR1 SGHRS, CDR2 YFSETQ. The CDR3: CASSLFIAEETQYF. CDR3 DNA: TGCGCCAGCAGCTTATTTATAGCCGAAGAGACCCAGTACTTC.

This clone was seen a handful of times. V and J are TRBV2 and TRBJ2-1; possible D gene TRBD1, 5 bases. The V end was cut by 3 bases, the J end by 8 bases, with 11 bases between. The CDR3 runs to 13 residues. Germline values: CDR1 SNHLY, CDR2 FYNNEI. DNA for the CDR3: TGTGCCAGCAGTGATCAGGGCGGCGATGAGCAGTTCTTC. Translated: CASSDQGGDEQFF.

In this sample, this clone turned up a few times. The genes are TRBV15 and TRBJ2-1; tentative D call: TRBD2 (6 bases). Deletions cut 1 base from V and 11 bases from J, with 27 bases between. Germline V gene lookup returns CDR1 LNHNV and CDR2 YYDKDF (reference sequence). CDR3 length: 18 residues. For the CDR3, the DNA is TGTGCCACCAGCAGAGTAGAAGGAGGGGTAAGGTGGGTTAGGCAGCAGTTCTTC. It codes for CATSRVEGGVRWVRQQFF.

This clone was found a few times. The CDR3 DNA reads as TGTGCCAGCAGCTCAACGACAGGGTGGTATGGCTACACCTTC. It yields the protein CASSSTTGWYGYTF. The rearrangement joins TRBV7-9 to TRBJ1-2; 7 positions match TRBD1. Germline V gene lookup returns CDR1 SEHNR and CDR2 FQNEAQ (reference sequence). The trim removed 4 bases at V and 5 bases at J, leaving 7 bases unmatched. This CDR3 contains 14 residues.

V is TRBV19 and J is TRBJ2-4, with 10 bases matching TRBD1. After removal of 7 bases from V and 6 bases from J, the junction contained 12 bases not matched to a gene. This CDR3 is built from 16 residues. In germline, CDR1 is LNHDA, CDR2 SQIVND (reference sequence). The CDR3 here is CASTLGQGRARNIQYF. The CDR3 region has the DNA TGTGCCAGTACCTTGGGACAGGGGAGGGCAAGAAACATTCAGTACTTC.